This T cell receptor (beta chain) was retrieved from a study of beta chain features in type 1 diabetes. Expressed TCRB transcripts were sequenced, since all the RNA that had been isolated was reverse transcribed. Sequencing used immunoSEQ multiplex PCR; TCRdb keeps in-frame clones, though not all of them. The sample records some 660,000 clones, about an eighth being singletons. The CDR3 runs 15 residues. The V and J ends lost 3 bases and 5 bases respectively, with 17 bases between them. Germline lookup yields CDR1 SGHRS and CDR2 YFSETQ. General study findings and limits: A greater similarity of naive, central memory and Treg TCRB repertoires was seen among patients than among healthy donors. Shortening that was moderate but significant affected the TCRB CDR3s of Type 1 diabetes patients in all four CD4+ subsets.

CD45RO/CCR7/CD25/CD127/CD95/CD27 staining was used to isolate CD4+ naive, central memory, regulatory and stem cell-like memory cells by sorting. This clone has just a few counts. Its specificity is unknown. The source material was naive CD4+ T cells from blood. The V and J genes are TRBV5-1 and TRBJ1-2, with D possibly matching TRBD1 (6 bases). This clonotype was obtained from a man aged 18 to 30 with type 1 diabetes. This CDR3 is CASSSGEQGLYGYTF. In DNA form, the CDR3 reads TGCGCCAGCAGCTCAGGAGAACAGGGCCTTTATGGCTACACCTTC. Filled out from reference TRBV5-1 and TRBJ1-2, the complete variable domain reads KAGVTQTPRYLIKTRGQQVTLSCSPISGHRSVSWYQQTPGQGLQFLFEYFSETQRNKGNFPGRFSGRQFSNSRSEMNVSTLELGDSALYLCASSSGEQGLYGYTFGSGTRLTVV.